These 20 T cell receptor beta chains were all obtained from the same sample, sequenced in a study of shared clonotypes between healthy human individuals. Profiled with immunoSEQ multiplex PCR; TCRdb holds only in-frame clones, not every one. The sample lists about 2,500,000 clones, more than 90% occurring once. Sequences were obtained from naive CD4+ T cells sorted from blood. Specified subset: CD45RA+ positively selected. These receptors originate from a young man in good health.

V is TRBV6-5 and J is TRBJ1-1, with TRBD1 identical over 7 bases. The germline gives CDR1 MNHEY, CDR2 SVGAGI. V lost 6 bases, J lost 5 bases, and 12 bases stayed unmatched. This CDR3 region has 15 residues. CDR3 sequence reads: CASSHPTDRWTEAFF. Here the CDR3 DNA reads TGTGCCAGCAGCCATCCGACGGACAGGTGGACTGAAGCTTTCTTT.

This clone was seen only once. The chain combines TRBV6-1 with TRBJ1-6; TRBD1 might be the D (5 bases). Germline V lookup: CDR1 MNHNS, CDR2 SASEGT. The CDR3 loop spans 15 amino acids. V was trimmed by 7 bases and J by 2 bases, leaving 12 bases between them. Written as DNA, the CDR3 is TGTGCCAGCATGGGCCCGGGGGCCTATAATTCACCCCTCCACTTT. It specifies CASMGPGAYNSPLHF.

The V call is TRBV10-3, the J call TRBJ2-5; D is unresolved. V was clipped by 0 bases and J by 2 bases, with 10 bases between them. Germline V gene lookup returns CDR1 ENHRY and CDR2 SYGVKD. The CDR3 spans 15 residues. CDR3 bases: TGTGCCATCAGTGAGTCCCCTATTGGGCAAGAGACCCAGTACTTC. Its protein product is CAISESPIGQETQYF.

The chain recombines TRBV27 with TRBJ2-7, with D perhaps matching TRBD2 (7 bases). Trimming stripped 4 bases from V and 4 bases from J, with 11 bases between. CDR1 is MNHEY, CDR2 SMNVEV, per germline (reference sequence). This CDR3 contains 13 residues. CDR3 amino acids: CASSWAGAYEQYF. For the CDR3, the DNA is TGTGCCAGCAGTTGGGCGGGGGCTTACGAGCAGTACTTC.

Of note for this clone: Distinct nucleotide sequences in the sample also encode this CDR3. The gene calls are TRBV30 and TRBJ1-6, with a tentative D call TRBD1 (5 bases). This CDR3 is 13 amino acids long. Looked up from germline, CDR1 is GTSNPN and CDR2 is SVGIG (reference sequence). V lost 1 base and J 7 bases, leaving 8 bases between the germline ends. CDR3 sequence reads: CAWSGQSNSPLHF. The CDR3 region has the DNA TGTGCCTGGAGTGGACAGTCAAATTCACCCCTCCACTTT.

The chain combines TRBV10-3 with TRBJ2-2; 9 nucleotides agree with TRBD1. Germline trimming cut 5 bases from V and 6 bases from J; bases unmatched to any gene: 7. The CDR3 length is 15 residues. The germline gives CDR1 ENHRY, CDR2 SYGVKD. CDR3 loop: CAISTGQGFAGELFF. The CDR3, as DNA: TGTGCCATCAGTACGGGACAGGGTTTCGCCGGGGAGCTGTTTTTT.

The chain recombines TRBV5-1 with TRBJ2-7, with D perhaps given as TRBD1 or TRBD2 (6 bases each). Germline CDR1 is SGHRS and CDR2 is YFSETQ. The CDR3 spans 15 residues. Trimming removed 3 bases at V and 6 bases at J, with 19 bases between. The CDR3: CASSSTGGGFGEQYF. CDR3 DNA sequence: TGCGCCAGCAGCTCCACAGGAGGGGGGTTCGGCGAGCAGTACTTC.

In regard to this clone: Other nucleotide sequences from this sample produce the same CDR3. The genes are TRBV2 and TRBJ2-1, with D unresolved. The V end lost 6 bases, the J end lost 4 bases, and 4 bases lay between the germline ends. Looked up from germline, CDR1 is SNHLY and CDR2 is FYNNEI. This CDR3 has 11 amino acids. Here the CDR3 DNA reads TGTGCCAGCAGCTTATACAATGAGCAGTTCTTC. Translation gives CASSLYNEQFF.

The V and J genes are TRBV11-2 and TRBJ1-1; 9 bases line up with TRBD1. Germline CDR1 reads SGHAT; CDR2 reads FQNNGV. With 3 bases clipped from V and 1 base from J, the junction kept 9 bases outside the gene matches. The CDR3 length is 17 residues. CDR3 bases: TGTGCCAGCAGCTTGGTCCCCCCGGACAGGGGGAACACTGAAGCTTTCTTT. Translating it yields CASSLVPPDRGNTEAFF. The whole variable domain, remainder taken from reference TRBV11-2 and TRBJ1-1, is EAGVAQSPRYKIIEKRQSVAFWCNPISGHATLYWYQQILGQGPKLLIQFQNNGVVDDSQLPKDRFSAERLKGVDSTLKIQPAKLEDSAVYLCASSLVPPDRGNTEAFFGQGTRLTVV.

The chain joins TRBV18 to TRBJ2-3, with D hard to call. The CDR3 length is 15 residues. Germline values: CDR1 KGHSH, CDR2 LQKENI. Trimming removed 6 bases at V and 6 bases at J, with 19 bases between. Here the CDR3 DNA reads TGTGCCAGCTCGCTCGACCAGTCGGCCGGGGATACGCAGTATTTT. Its translation: CASSLDQSAGDTQYF.

V and J are TRBV5-5 and TRBJ2-7; D is uncertain. V lost 6 bases and J lost 0, with 7 bases in between. The germline gives CDR1 SGHKS, CDR2 YYEKEE (reference sequence). The CDR3 sequence is 12 residues long. The CDR3: CASTSSSYEQYF. The CDR3 bases are TGTGCCAGCACCTCATCCTCCTACGAGCAGTACTTC.

The chain joins TRBV11-2 to TRBJ1-6, with D perhaps TRBD1 (5 bases). Germline CDR1 reads SGHAT; CDR2 reads FQNNGV. The CDR3 contains 17 residues. Trimming removed 0 bases from V and 4 bases from J, with 13 bases in between. The CDR3 region is CASSLDSRAIYNSPLHF. CDR3 nucleotide sequence: TGTGCCAGCAGCTTAGATAGCAGGGCAATATATAATTCACCCCTCCACTTT.

The chain combines TRBV30 with TRBJ2-7; D perhaps matches TRBD1 (6 bases). Germline CDR1 reads GTSNPN; CDR2 reads SVGIG (reference sequence). V was clipped by 4 bases and J by 2 bases, with 15 bases between them. The CDR3 is 14 residues long. The CDR3 nucleotides read TGTGCCTGGACTCAGGGGACGTCTACCTACGAGCAGTACTTC. The encoded protein is CAWTQGTSTYEQYF.

As for this clone: Other DNA variants within this sample encode the same CDR3. The rearrangement uses TRBV7-9 and TRBJ2-1, with D unresolved. The CDR3 spans 14 residues. Germline assignment: CDR1 SEHNR and CDR2 FQNEAQ (reference sequence). The V end was cut by 5 bases, the J end by 1 base, with 9 bases between. CDR3 sequence: CASSPTASYNEQFF. The CDR3 DNA follows: TGTGCCAGCAGCCCTACAGCATCCTACAATGAGCAGTTCTTC.

The chain combines TRBV11-2 with TRBJ2-7; 7 nucleotides agree with TRBD2. V shed 6 bases and J 4 bases; nucleotides not matched to a gene: 9. This CDR3 is 14 amino acids long. Germline lookup yields CDR1 SGHAT and CDR2 FQNNGV. The DNA of the CDR3 is TGTGCCAGCAGTTTTAGTAGGGGAGGGTACGAGCAGTACTTC. Protein sequence: CASSFSRGGYEQYF.

Notes on this clone: Within the sample, other DNA sequences also encode this same CDR3. The chain joins TRBV7-2 to TRBJ2-2, with 10 positions matching TRBD2. The germline V gene has CDR1 SGHTA and CDR2 FQGNSA. The trim removed 2 bases at V and 2 bases at J, leaving 2 bases unmatched. This CDR3 spans 16 amino acids. The CDR3 DNA is TGTGCCAGCAGCTTAAGGACTAGCGGAAACACCGGGGAGCTGTTTTTT. Encoded protein: CASSLRTSGNTGELFF.

The rearrangement joins TRBV27 to TRBJ2-1, with 7 bases lining up with TRBD2. The V gene's germline CDR1 is MNHEY and CDR2 SMNVEV (reference sequence). The CDR3 consists of 14 residues. V was clipped by 7 bases and J by 0 bases; unmatched bases: 3. Here the CDR3 reads CASTGLGSYNEQFF. In DNA form, the CDR3 reads TGTGCCAGCACCGGACTAGGCTCCTACAATGAGCAGTTCTTC.

The chain employs TRBV7-9 and TRBJ1-4, with D hard to call. V dropped 0 bases and J dropped 6 bases, with 8 bases sitting between them. The CDR3 contains 14 residues. Germline CDR1 SEHNR, CDR2 FQNEAQ (reference sequence). The CDR3 DNA is TGTGCCAGCAGCTTAGCGAGCGGGTATGAAAAACTGTTTTTT. Residues: CASSLASGYEKLFF.

This rearrangement joins TRBV4-1 to TRBJ2-2; 10 nucleotides match TRBD1. Germline CDR1 and CDR2: MGHRA and YSYEKL. Trimming removed 4 bases from V and 1 base from J; junction bases left unmatched: 9. The CDR3 loop spans 18 amino acids. The CDR3 nucleotides read TGCGCCAGCAGCCTCACCGGGACAGGGGTCGGGAACACCGGGGAGCTGTTTTTT. Amino acid sequence: CASSLTGTGVGNTGELFF.

In regard to this clone: Other DNA sequences of this sample code for an identical CDR3. V gene TRBV5-1 combines with J gene TRBJ1-3; weak D call: TRBD1 (5 bases). Germline values: CDR1 SGHRS, CDR2 YFSETQ. The CDR3 covers 15 residues. Trimming took off 0 bases at V and 1 base at J, with 8 bases between the two ends. The CDR3 here is CASSLGSGSGNTIYF. CDR3 DNA: TGCGCCAGCAGCTTGGGATCAGGGTCTGGAAACACCATATATTTT.